A single sample gave rise to the 18 T cell receptor beta chains below, sequenced in a study of immune cell composition in non-small cell lung cancer. The assay was immunoSEQ multiplex PCR, and TCRdb's table has in-frame clones only and misses some. This sample has roughly 11,000 clones; approximately 60% occur once, and the top ten carry 18%. Specimen: lung tumor tissue. The receptors stem from a human donor with non-small cell lung cancer.

In its sample, this clone was seen a few times. The gene calls are TRBV5-1 and TRBJ2-1, with D tentatively TRBD1 (6 bases). Per the germline V gene, CDR1 is SGHRS and CDR2 is YFSETQ. The CDR3 totals 13 residues. Trimming took off 2 bases at V and 6 bases at J, with 9 bases between the two ends. The CDR3 sequence: CASSFQGINEQFF. For the CDR3, the DNA is TGCGCCAGCAGCTTTCAGGGGATCAATGAGCAGTTCTTC.

The rearrangement uses TRBV9 and TRBJ2-6; D gene ambiguous. V lost 4 bases, J lost 0 bases, and 5 bases lay in between. Germline V gene lookup returns CDR1 SGDLS and CDR2 YYNGEE. The CDR3 loop spans 14 amino acids. This chain's CDR3 is CASSWSSGANVLTF. The CDR3 nucleotides read TGTGCCAGCAGCTGGAGCTCTGGGGCCAACGTCCTGACTTTC.

The J gene is TRBJ2-3, the V gene TRBV7-9, with D uncertain. V gave up 9 bases and J gave up 7 bases, with 11 bases separating them. Germline CDR1 SEHNR, CDR2 FQNEAQ (reference sequence). The CDR3 is made up of 11 amino acids. The CDR3 DNA is TGTGCCAGGTCGATTGGGCATACGCAGTATTTT. Its protein is CARSIGHTQYF.

In its sample, this clone was seen a few times. V and J are TRBV18 and TRBJ2-3; TRBD2 is a possible D gene (5 bases). There are 17 residues in the CDR3. Trimming removed 2 bases at V and 0 bases at J, with 15 bases between. The germline V gene encodes CDR1 KGHSH and CDR2 LQKENI. The DNA of the CDR3 is TGTGCCAGCTCACCAGAACTAGAGACGACTAGCACAGATACGCAGTATTTT. This translates into CASSPELETTSTDTQYF.

This chain joins TRBV5-6 and TRBJ1-5; 7 bases agree with TRBD1. This CDR3 spans 14 amino acids. The V segment lost 3 bases and the J segment 7 bases; nucleotides outside the gene matches: 7. CDR1 and CDR2 (germline): SGHDT, YYEEEE. DNA for the CDR3: TGTGCCAGCAGCTACCGGGACAGACGCCAGCCCCAGCATTTT. Translating it yields CASSYRDRRQPQHF.

Regarding this clone: The junction does not match germline at one end; this may be a read error. The same CDR3 is also encoded by other DNA sequences in this sample. The J gene is TRBJ2-7, the V gene TRBV7-7; D may be TRBD1 (5 bases). Germline CDR1 is SSHAT and CDR2 is FNYEAQ (reference sequence). The CDR3 is 13 residues long. CDR3 protein: CASSLDQGGEQYF. The CDR3 DNA sequence: TGTGCTAGCAGCTTAGACCAGGGTGGTGAGCAGTACTTC.

V and J are TRBV7-6 and TRBJ2-3; TRBD2 matches at 7 bases. CDR3 length: 16 amino acids. The germline V gene encodes CDR1 SGHVS and CDR2 FNYEAQ. The ends lost 5 bases at V and 0 bases at J; junction bases unmatched: 8. The CDR3 loop is CASSPPSGTSTDTQYF. The CDR3 DNA sequence: TGTGCCAGCAGCCCCCCTAGCGGAACTAGCACAGATACGCAGTATTTT.

V usage is TRBV5-5 and J usage is TRBJ1-5, with 9 bases identical to TRBD1. The length of the CDR3 is 15 residues. Germline-derived CDR1 and CDR2 are SGHKS and YYEKEE (reference sequence). The junction had 5 bases not matched to a gene; V was cut back by 1 base and J by 6 bases. The CDR3 loop is CASSLWDRDSQPQHF. CDR3 sequence (DNA): TGTGCCAGCAGCTTGTGGGACAGGGATAGTCAGCCCCAGCATTTT.

This sequence joins TRBV10-3 and TRBJ2-3; TRBD2 matches 10 bases. Germline V gene lookup returns CDR1 ENHRY and CDR2 SYGVKD. The V and J ends lost 6 bases and 6 bases, in that order; junction bases with no gene match: 3. This CDR3 region has 13 residues. CDR3 residues: CAIRTTSGDTQYF. Here the CDR3 DNA reads TGTGCCATCAGGACGACTAGCGGGGATACGCAGTATTTT.

This clone has more than one count but fewer than ten. The genes are TRBV29-1 and TRBJ2-7; D might be TRBD1 (6 bases). The CDR3 covers 12 residues. Trimming removed 7 bases from V and 5 bases from J, with 15 bases in between. Germline CDR1 is SQVTM and CDR2 is ANQGSEA. The CDR3 DNA follows: TGCAGCGGAGCCACAGGGTTGGACGAGCAGTACTTC. Protein: CSGATGLDEQYF.

The chain is built from TRBV29-1 and TRBJ2-2; tentatively, D is TRBD1 (5 bases). The germline CDR1 and CDR2 sequences are SQVTM and ANQGSEA. Trimming took 5 bases from V and 5 from J, leaving 12 bases between them. The CDR3 totals 13 residues. The CDR3 nucleotides are TGCAGCGTTTTCGACAGCTTAACCGGGGAGCTGTTTTTT. Its protein is CSVFDSLTGELFF.

The chain links TRBV19 to TRBJ2-1; TRBD2 agrees at 8 bases. Germline trimming cut 6 bases from V and 9 bases from J; bases unmatched to any gene: 7. The germline CDR1 and CDR2 sequences are LNHDA and SQIVND (reference sequence). This CDR3 region has 13 residues. The CDR3 DNA is TGTGCCAGTAGCTCGGGAGGGCGTACTGAGCAGTTCTTC. Translating it yields CASSSGGRTEQFF.

V is TRBV7-3 and J is TRBJ2-7, with 8 bases identical to TRBD2. In germline, CDR1 is SGHTA, CDR2 FQGTGA. CDR3 length: 17 residues. Trimming cost V 4 bases and J 3 bases; bases outside gene matches: 14. The chain's CDR3 is CASSSTSVPLPLYEQYF. CDR3 DNA sequence: TGTGCCAGCAGCTCGACTAGCGTGCCTCTACCACTCTACGAGCAGTACTTC. Together with reference TRBV7-3 and TRBJ2-7, the CDR3 gives the full variable domain: GAGVSQTPSNKVTEKGKYVELRCDPISGHTALYWYRQSLGQGPEFLIYFQGTGAADDSGLPNDRFFAVRPEGSVSTLKIQRTERGDSAVYLCASSSTSVPLPLYEQYFGPGTRLTVT.

The chain is built from TRBV5-6 and TRBJ1-1; the D is unclear. This CDR3 has 15 amino acids. Between the trimmed V and J ends, which lost 0 bases and 3 bases, there was a span of 12 bases. CDR1 and CDR2 (germline): SGHDT, YYEEEE. CDR3 residues: CASSLGPRSDTEAFF. The DNA of the CDR3 is TGTGCCAGCAGCTTGGGCCCTCGGTCGGACACTGAAGCTTTCTTT.

This clone was counted only a few times. The chain carries TRBV30 and TRBJ1-1; D is perhaps TRBD1 (5 bases). The germline CDR1 and CDR2 sequences are GTSNPN and SVGIG (reference sequence). V gave up 2 bases and J gave up 3 bases, with 7 bases separating them. CDR3 size: 12 residues. The CDR3 sequence: CAWSKGYTEAFF. CDR3 DNA: TGTGCCTGGAGTAAGGGGTACACTGAAGCTTTCTTT.

The rearrangement joins TRBV4-3 to TRBJ2-2; D is ambiguous. This CDR3 spans 15 amino acids. CDR1 is LGHNA and CDR2 is YSLEER in the germline V gene. Trimming stripped 4 bases from V and 4 bases from J, with 13 bases between. The CDR3 loop reads CASSPSLIGTGELFF. CDR3 coding DNA: TGCGCCAGCAGCCCAAGCTTGATTGGCACCGGGGAGCTGTTTTTT.

In DNA, the CDR3 is TGCAGCGGAGACAGGGGCGGAACAGATACGCAGTATTTT. Translation: CSGDRGGTDTQYF. The J gene is TRBJ2-3, the V gene TRBV29-1; 8 bases fit TRBD1. The CDR3 has 13 residues. V dropped 7 bases and J dropped 3; count of bases not matched to a gene: 6. CDR1 is SQVTM and CDR2 is ANQGSEA in the germline V gene.

The chain uses TRBV5-1 and TRBJ2-7, with 10 bases identical to TRBD2. This CDR3 is 18 amino acids long. Per germline, CDR1 SGHRS and CDR2 YFSETQ. J gave up 0 bases and V 0 bases, and 9 bases lay outside the gene matches. DNA of the CDR3: TGCGCCAGCAGCTTGGCCTCGGCTAGCGGGAGATACTCCTACGAGCAGTACTTC. It translates to CASSLASASGRYSYEQYF.